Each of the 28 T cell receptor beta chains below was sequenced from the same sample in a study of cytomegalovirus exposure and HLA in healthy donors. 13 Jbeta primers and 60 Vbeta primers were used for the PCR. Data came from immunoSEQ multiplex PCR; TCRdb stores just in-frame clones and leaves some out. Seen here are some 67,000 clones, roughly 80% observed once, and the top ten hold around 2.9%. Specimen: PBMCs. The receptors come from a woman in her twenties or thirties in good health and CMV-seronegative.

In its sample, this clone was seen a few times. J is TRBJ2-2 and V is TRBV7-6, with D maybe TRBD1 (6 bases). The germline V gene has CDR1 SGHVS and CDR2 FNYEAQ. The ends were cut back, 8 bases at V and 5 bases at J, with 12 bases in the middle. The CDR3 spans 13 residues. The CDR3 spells CASGHRETGELFF. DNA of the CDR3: TGTGCCAGCGGCCACAGGGAAACCGGGGAGCTGTTTTTT.

CDR3 region: CASSLVSPGANYGYTF. The CDR3 coding sequence is TGCGCCAGCAGCTTGGTTTCGCCAGGGGCCAACTATGGCTACACCTTC. The J gene is TRBJ1-2, the V gene TRBV5-1, with D maybe TRBD1 (6 bases). The CDR3 is made up of 16 amino acids. V lost 0 bases to trimming and J lost 2 bases, with 14 bases between them. Per the germline V gene, CDR1 is SGHRS and CDR2 is YFSETQ.

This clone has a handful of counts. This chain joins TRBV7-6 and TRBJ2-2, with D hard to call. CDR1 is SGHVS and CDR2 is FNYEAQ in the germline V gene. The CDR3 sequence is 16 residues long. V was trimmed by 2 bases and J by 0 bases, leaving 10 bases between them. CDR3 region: CASSLILGANTGELFF. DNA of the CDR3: TGTGCCAGCAGCTTAATTCTAGGAGCGAACACCGGGGAGCTGTTTTTT.

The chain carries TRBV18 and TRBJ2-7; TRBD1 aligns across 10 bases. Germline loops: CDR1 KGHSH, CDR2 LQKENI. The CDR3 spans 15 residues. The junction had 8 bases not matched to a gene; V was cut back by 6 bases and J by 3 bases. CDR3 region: CASSTRTGGSYEQYF. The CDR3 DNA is TGTGCCAGCTCGACTCGGACAGGGGGGAGCTACGAGCAGTACTTC.

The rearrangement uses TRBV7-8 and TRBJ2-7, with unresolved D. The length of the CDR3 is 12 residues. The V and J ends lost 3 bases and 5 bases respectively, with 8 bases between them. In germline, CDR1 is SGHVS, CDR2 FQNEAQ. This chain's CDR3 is CASSLAHDEQYF. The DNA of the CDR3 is TGTGCCAGCAGCTTGGCCCACGACGAGCAGTACTTC.

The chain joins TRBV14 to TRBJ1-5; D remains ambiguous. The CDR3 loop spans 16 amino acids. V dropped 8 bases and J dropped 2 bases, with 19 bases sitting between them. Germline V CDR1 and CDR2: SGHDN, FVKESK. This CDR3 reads CASPLRVRCGNQPQHF. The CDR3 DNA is TGTGCCAGCCCCCTCCGGGTTAGGTGCGGCAATCAGCCCCAGCATTTT.

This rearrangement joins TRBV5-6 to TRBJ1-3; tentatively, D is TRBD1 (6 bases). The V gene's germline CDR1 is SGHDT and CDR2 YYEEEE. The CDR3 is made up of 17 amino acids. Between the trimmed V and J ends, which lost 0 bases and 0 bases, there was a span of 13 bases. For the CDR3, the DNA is TGTGCCAGCAGCTTGGACGGGACACGCTTCTCTGGAAACACCATATATTTT. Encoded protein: CASSLDGTRFSGNTIYF.

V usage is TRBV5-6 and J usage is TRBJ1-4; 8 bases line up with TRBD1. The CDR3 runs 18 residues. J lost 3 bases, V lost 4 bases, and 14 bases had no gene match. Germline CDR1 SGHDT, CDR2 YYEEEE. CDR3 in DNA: TGTGCCAGCAGCCTGCTAACGCAGGGGGCTTGGGCTAATGAAAAACTGTTTTTT. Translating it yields CASSLLTQGAWANEKLFF.

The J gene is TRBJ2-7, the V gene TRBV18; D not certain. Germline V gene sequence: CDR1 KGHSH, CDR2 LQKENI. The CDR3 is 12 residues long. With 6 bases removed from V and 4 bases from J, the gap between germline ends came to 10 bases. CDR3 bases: TGTGCCAGCTCTTACAGCCGATACGAGCAGTACTTC. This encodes CASSYSRYEQYF. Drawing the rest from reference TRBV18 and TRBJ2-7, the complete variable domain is NAGVMQNPRHLVRRRGQEARLRCSPMKGHSHVYWYRQLPEEGLKFMVYLQKENIIDESGMPKERFSAEFPKEGPSILRIQQVVRGDSAAYFCASSYSRYEQYFGPGTRLTVT.

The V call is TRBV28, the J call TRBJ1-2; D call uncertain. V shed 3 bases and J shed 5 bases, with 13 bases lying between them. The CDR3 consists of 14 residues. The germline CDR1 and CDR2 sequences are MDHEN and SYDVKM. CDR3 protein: CASSLIGRSYGYTF. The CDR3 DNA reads TGTGCCAGCAGTTTGATTGGCAGGTCTTATGGCTACACCTTC.

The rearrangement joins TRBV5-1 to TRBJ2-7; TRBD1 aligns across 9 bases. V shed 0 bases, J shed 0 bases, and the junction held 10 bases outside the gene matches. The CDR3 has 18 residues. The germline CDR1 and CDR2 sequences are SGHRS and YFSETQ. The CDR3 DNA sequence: TGCGCCAGCAGCTTGGGGGGGGCCGGGACAGGGATCTCCTACGAGCAGTACTTC. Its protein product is CASSLGGAGTGISYEQYF.

CDR3 DNA: TGTGCCAGCAGTGCGCCCGGACAGCGTTCGAGCCTGCATGGCTACACCTTC. Encoded protein: CASSAPGQRSSLHGYTF. J is TRBJ1-2 and V is TRBV27; D may be TRBD1 (6 bases). V was clipped by 5 bases and J by 6 bases, with 25 bases between them. The CDR3 totals 17 residues. The germline CDR1 and CDR2 sequences are MNHEY and SMNVEV (reference sequence).

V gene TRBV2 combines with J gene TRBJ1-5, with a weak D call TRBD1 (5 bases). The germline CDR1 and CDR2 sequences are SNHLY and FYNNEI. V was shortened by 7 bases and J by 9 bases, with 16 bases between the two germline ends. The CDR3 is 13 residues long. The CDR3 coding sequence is TGTGCCAGCACCCCTACGGGGGGGTCGCCCCAGCATTTT. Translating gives CASTPTGGSPQHF.

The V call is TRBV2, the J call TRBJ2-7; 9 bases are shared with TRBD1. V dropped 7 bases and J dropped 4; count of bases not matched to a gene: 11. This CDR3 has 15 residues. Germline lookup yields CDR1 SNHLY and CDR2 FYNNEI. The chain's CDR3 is CASNFLPGQGYEQYF. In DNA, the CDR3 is TGTGCCAGCAACTTCCTACCGGGACAGGGATACGAGCAGTACTTC.

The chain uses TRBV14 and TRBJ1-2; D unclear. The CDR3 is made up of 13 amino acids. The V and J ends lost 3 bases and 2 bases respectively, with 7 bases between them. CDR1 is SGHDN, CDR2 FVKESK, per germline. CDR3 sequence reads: CASSHSRNYGYTF. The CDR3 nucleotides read TGTGCCAGCAGCCATAGCAGAAACTATGGCTACACCTTC.

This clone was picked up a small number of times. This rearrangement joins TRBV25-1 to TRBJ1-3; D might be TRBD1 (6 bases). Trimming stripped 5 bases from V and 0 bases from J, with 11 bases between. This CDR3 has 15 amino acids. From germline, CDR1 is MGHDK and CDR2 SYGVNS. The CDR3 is CASSLDRSSGNTIYF. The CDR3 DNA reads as TGTGCCAGCAGTCTTGACAGGAGCTCTGGAAACACCATATATTTT.

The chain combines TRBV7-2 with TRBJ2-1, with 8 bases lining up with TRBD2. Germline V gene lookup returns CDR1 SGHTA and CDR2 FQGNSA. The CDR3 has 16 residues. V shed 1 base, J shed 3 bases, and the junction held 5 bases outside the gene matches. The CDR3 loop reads CASSLVAGNRYNEQFF. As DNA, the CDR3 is TGTGCCAGCAGCTTAGTAGCGGGAAACCGCTACAATGAGCAGTTCTTC.

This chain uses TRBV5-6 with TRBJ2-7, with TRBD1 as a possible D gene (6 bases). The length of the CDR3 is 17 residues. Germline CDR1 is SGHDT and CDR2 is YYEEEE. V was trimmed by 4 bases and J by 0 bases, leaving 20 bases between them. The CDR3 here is CASSQTLGASGSYEQYF. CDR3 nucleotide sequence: TGTGCCAGCAGCCAAACCCTGGGGGCTTCTGGCTCCTACGAGCAGTACTTC.

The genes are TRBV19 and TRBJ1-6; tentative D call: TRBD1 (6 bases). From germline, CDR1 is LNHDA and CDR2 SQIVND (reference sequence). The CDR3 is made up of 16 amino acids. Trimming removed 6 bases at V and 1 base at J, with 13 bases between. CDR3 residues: CASRAGANSYNSPLHF. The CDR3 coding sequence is TGTGCCAGTAGGGCAGGGGCAAATTCCTATAATTCACCCCTCCACTTT.

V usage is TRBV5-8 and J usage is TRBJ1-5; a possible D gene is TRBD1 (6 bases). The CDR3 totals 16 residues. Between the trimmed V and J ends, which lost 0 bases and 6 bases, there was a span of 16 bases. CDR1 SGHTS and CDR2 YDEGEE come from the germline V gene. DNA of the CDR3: TGTGCCAGCAGCTTGGAAGGCCAGGGGAAGGGTCAGCCCCAGCATTTT. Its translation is CASSLEGQGKGQPQHF.

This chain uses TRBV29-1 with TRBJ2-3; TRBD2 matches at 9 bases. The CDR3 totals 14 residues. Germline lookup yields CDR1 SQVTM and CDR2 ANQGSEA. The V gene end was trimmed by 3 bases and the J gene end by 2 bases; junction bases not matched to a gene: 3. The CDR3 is CSVDQREVTDTQYF. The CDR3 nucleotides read TGCAGCGTTGACCAGCGGGAGGTCACAGATACGCAGTATTTT.

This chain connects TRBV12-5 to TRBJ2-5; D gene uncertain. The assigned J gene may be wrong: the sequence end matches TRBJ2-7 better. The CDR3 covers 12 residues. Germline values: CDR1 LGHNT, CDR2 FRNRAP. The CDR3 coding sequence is TGTGCTAGTGGTTTGGGATCCTACGAGCAGTACTTC. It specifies CASGLGSYEQYF.

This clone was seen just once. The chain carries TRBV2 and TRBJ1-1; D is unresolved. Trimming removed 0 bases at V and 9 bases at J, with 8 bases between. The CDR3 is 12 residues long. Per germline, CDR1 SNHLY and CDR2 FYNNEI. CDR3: CASSEALAQAFF. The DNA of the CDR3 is TGTGCCAGCAGTGAAGCTCTGGCACAAGCTTTCTTT.

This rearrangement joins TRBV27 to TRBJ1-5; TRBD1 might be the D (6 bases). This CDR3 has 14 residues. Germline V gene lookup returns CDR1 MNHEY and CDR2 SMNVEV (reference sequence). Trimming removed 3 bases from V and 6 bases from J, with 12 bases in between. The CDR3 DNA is TGTGCCAGCAGTTTCCAACCCAGGGGTCAGCCCCAGCATTTT. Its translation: CASSFQPRGQPQHF.

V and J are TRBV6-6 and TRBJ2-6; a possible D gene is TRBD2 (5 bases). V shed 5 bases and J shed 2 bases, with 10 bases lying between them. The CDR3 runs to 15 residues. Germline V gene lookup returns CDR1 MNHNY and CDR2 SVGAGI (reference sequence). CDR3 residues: CASSEAGTGANVLTF. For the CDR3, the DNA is TGTGCCAGCAGTGAGGCCGGGACTGGGGCCAACGTCCTGACTTTC.

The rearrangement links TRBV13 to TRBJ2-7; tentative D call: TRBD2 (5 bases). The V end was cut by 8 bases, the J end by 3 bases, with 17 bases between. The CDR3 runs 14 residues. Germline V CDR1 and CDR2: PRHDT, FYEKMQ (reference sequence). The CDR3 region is CASSAGKGLYEQYF. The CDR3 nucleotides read TGTGCCAGCTCGGCCGGGAAGGGCCTCTACGAGCAGTACTTC. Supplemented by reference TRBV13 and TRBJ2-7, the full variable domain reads AAGVIQSPRHLIKEKRETATLKCYPIPRHDTVYWYQQGPGQDPQFLISFYEKMQSDKGSIPDRFSAQQFSDYHSELNMSSLELGDSALYFCASSAGKGLYEQYFGPGTRLTVT.

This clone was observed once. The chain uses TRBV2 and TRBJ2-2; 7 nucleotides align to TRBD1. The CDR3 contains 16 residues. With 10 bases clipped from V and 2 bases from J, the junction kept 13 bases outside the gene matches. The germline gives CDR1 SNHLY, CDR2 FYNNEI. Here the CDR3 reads CATDTRDSFNTGELFF. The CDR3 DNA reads TGTGCCACCGATACCAGGGACAGCTTTAACACCGGGGAGCTGTTTTTT.

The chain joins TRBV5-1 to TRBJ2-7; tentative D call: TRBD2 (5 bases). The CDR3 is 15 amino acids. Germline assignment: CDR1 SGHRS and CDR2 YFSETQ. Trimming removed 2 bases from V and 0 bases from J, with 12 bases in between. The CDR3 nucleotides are TGCGCCAGCAGCTTTGCGATGGGGAGCTCCTACGAGCAGTACTTC. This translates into CASSFAMGSSYEQYF.